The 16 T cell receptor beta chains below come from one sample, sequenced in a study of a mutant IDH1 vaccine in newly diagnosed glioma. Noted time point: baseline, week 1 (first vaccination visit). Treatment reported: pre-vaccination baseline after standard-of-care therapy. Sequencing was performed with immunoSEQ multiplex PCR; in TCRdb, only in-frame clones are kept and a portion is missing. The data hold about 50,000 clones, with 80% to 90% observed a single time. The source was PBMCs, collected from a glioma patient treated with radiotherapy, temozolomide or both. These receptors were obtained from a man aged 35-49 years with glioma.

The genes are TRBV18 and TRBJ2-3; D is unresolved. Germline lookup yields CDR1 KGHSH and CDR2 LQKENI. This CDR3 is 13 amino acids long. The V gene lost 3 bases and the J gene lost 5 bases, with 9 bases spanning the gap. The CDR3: CASSPPGGDTQYF. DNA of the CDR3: TGTGCCAGCTCACCCCCCGGTGGAGATACGCAGTATTTT.

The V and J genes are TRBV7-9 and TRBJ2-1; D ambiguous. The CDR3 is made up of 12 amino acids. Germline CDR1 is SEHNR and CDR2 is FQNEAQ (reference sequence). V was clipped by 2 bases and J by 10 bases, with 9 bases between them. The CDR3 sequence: CASSLSVWEQFF. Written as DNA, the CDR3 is TGTGCCAGCAGCTTATCGGTTTGGGAGCAGTTCTTC.

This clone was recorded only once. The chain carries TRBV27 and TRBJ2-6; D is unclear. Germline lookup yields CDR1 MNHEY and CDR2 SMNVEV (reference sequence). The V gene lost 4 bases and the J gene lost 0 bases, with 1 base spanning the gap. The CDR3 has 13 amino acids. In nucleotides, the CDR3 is TGTGCCAGCAGTTACTCTGGGGCCAACGTCCTGACTTTC. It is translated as CASSYSGANVLTF. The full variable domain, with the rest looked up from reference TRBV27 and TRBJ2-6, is EAQVTQNPRYLITVTGKKLTVTCSQNMNHEYMSWYRQDPGLGLRQIYYSMNVEVTDKGDVPEGYKVSRKEKRNFPLILESPSPNQTSLYFCASSYSGANVLTFGAGSRLTVL.

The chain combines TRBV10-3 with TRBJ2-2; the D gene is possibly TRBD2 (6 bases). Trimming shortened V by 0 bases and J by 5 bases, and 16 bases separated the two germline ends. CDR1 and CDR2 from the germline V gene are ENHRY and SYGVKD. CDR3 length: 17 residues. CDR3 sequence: CAISESDGRSGTGELFF. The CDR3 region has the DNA TGTGCCATCAGTGAGTCAGATGGGAGGTCGGGAACCGGGGAGCTGTTTTTT.

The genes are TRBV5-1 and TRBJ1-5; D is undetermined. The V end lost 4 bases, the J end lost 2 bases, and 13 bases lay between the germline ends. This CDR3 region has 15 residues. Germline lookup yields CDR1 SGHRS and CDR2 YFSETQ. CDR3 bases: TGCGCCAGCAGCCAGGACGGTCAGGGCAATCAGCCCCAGCATTTT. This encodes CASSQDGQGNQPQHF.

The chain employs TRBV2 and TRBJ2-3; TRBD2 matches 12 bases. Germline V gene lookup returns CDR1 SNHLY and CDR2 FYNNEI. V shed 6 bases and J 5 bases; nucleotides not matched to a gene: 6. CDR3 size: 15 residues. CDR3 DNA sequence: TGTGCCAGCAGAGGACTAGCGGGGCGGGGAGATACGCAGTATTTT. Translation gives CASRGLAGRGDTQYF.

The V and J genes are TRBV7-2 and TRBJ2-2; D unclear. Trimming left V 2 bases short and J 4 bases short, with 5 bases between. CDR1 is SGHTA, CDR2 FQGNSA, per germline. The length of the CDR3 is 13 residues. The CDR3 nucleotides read TGTGCCAGCAGCTTAATAGTCACCGGGGAGCTGTTTTTT. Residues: CASSLIVTGELFF.

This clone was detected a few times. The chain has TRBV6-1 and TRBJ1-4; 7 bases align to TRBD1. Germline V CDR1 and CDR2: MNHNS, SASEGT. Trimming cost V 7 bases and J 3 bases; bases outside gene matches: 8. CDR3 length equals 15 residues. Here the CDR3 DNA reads TGTGCCAGCAATTTAGGGGGCGCAGCTAATGAAAAACTGTTTTTT. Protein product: CASNLGGAANEKLFF.

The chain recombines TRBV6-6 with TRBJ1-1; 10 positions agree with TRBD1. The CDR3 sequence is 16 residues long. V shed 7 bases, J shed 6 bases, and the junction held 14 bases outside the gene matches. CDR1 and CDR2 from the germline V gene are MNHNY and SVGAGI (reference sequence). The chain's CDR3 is CASNPGTGVTRAEAFF. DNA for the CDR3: TGTGCCAGCAATCCCGGGACAGGGGTGACGAGAGCTGAAGCTTTCTTT.

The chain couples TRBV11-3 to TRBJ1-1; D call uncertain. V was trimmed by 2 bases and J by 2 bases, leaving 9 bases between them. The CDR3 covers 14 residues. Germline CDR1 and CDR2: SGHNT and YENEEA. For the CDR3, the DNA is TGTGCCAGCAGCTTATACGGATTAAACACTGAAGCTTTCTTT. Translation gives CASSLYGLNTEAFF. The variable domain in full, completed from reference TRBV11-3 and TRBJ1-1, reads EAGVVQSPRYKIIEKKQPVAFWCNPISGHNTLYWYLQNLGQGPELLIRYENEEAVDDSQLPKDRFSAERLKGVDSTLKIQPAELGDSAVYLCASSLYGLNTEAFFGQGTRLTVV.

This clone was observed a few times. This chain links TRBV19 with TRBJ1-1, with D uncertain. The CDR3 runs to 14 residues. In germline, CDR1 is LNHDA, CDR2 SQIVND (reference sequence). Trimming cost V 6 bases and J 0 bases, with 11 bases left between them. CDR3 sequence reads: CASSSGEMNTEAFF. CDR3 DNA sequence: TGTGCCAGTAGCTCGGGAGAAATGAACACTGAAGCTTTCTTT. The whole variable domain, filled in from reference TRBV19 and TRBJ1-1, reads DGGITQSPKYLFRKEGQNVTLSCEQNLNHDAMYWYRQDPGQGLRLIYYSQIVNDFQKGDIAEGYSVSREKKESFPLTVTSAQKNPTAFYLCASSSGEMNTEAFFGQGTRLTVV.

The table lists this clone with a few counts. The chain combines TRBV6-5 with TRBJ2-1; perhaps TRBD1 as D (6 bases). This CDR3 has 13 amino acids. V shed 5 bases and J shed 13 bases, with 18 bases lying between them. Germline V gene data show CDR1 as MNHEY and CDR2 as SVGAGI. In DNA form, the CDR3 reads TGTGCCAGCAGTAGGGACATACAATCGCGCCAGTTCTTC. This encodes CASSRDIQSRQFF.

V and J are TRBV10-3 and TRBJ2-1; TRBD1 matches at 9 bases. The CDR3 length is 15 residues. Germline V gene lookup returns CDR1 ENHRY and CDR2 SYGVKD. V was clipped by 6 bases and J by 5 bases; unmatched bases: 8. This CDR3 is CAISRGQGLDNEQFF. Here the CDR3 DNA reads TGTGCCATCAGCCGGGGACAGGGCTTGGACAATGAGCAGTTCTTC.

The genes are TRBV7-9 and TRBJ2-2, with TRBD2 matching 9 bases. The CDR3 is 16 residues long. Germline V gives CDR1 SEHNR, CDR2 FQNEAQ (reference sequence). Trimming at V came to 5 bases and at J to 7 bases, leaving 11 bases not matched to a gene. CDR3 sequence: CASSTRGLADLGELFF. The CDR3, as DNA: TGTGCCAGCAGCACTAGGGGACTAGCAGATCTCGGGGAGCTGTTTTTT.

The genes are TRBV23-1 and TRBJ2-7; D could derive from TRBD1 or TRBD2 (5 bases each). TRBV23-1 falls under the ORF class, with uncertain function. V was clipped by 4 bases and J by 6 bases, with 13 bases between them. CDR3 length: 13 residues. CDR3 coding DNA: TGCGCCAGCAGTCGCAAAAAGGGGAGCGAGCAGTACTTC. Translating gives CASSRKKGSEQYF.

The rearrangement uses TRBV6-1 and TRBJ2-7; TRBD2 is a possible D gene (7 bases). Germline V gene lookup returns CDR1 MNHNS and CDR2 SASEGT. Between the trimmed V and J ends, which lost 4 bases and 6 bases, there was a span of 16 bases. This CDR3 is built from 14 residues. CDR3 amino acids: CASSVGGADREQYF. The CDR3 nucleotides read TGTGCCAGCAGTGTAGGGGGGGCCGATCGCGAGCAGTACTTC.